Listed below are T cell receptor beta chains from one sample, sequenced in a study of PD-1 blockade in classical Hodgkin lymphoma. Generated by immunoSEQ multiplex PCR, the TCRdb table keeps only in-frame clones and is missing some. The sample yields about 94,000 clones, more than 85% seen once. Sequences were derived from peripheral blood mononuclear cells (PBMCs), sampled before the fourth cycle of nivolumab. All receptors derive from a human donor with classical Hodgkin lymphoma. The CDR3 runs from the conserved cysteine through the conserved F or W. D genes are given only for firm matches. Size tells how often a clone was seen (once, few, many) or the class of an expanded clone, and some rows leave it out.

CDR3 length,J gene,D gene,clone size,V gene,CDR3 DNA,CDR3 protein
15,TRBJ2-3,TRBD2,-,TRBV9,TGTGCCAGCAGCGGGCGGGAGTTGGGCACAGATACGCAGTATTTT,CASSGRELGTDTQYF
15,TRBJ2-1,-,-,TRBV11-3,TGTGCCAGCAGCCCCACCCCCGGGCAGCTGAACGAGCAGTTCTTC,CASSPTPGQLNEQFF
14,TRBJ2-7,TRBD1,-,TRBV19,TGTGCCAGTAGTATAGGGGACAGTTCGTACGAGCAGTACTTC,CASSIGDSSYEQYF
14,TRBJ1-1,TRBD1,-,TRBV2,TGTGCCAGCAGACTTGGACAGGGGAACGCTGAAGCTTTCTTT,CASRLGQGNAEAFF
14,TRBJ1-4,-,-,TRBV7-9,TGTGCCAGCAGCTTAGTCGGGGGGAATGAAAAACTGTTTTTT,CASSLVGGNEKLFF
18,TRBJ2-7,-,-,TRBV21-1,TGTGCCAGCAGCAAAGGCGGGACGGACAGGGGGCTCTACTACGAGCAGTACTTC,CASSKGGTDRGLYYEQYF
16,TRBJ2-3,-,-,TRBV7-9,TGTGCCAGCAGCTTAGCTAGAACTTCAAGCACAGATACGCAGTATTTT,CASSLARTSSTDTQYF
15,TRBJ2-1,TRBD2,-,TRBV7-9,TGTGCCAGCACCGGACGGCTAGCGGGACTGGGGCAACAGTTCTTC,CASTGRLAGLGQQFF
15,TRBJ2-1,TRBD2,-,TRBV27,TGTGCCAGCAGCATACCGGGACTACGAGGCAATGAGCAGTTCTTC,CASSIPGLRGNEQFF
12,TRBJ2-1,-,-,TRBV6-1,TGTGCCAGCAGTGAATTGCACAATGAGCAGTTCTTC,CASSELHNEQFF
15,TRBJ2-7,-,-,TRBV27,TGTGCCAGCGGAGGTAAATATGGGGGGCAGTACGAGCAGTACTTC,CASGGKYGGQYEQYF
13,TRBJ2-7,-,-,TRBV5-1,TGCGCCAGCAGCTTTGGGGCAGACGGCGAGCAGTACTTC,CASSFGADGEQYF
17,TRBJ2-1,TRBD2,once,TRBV5-1,TGCGCCAGCAGCTTGGTGGGGGAGGGCCAGGTTTACAATGAGCAGTTCTTC,CASSLVGEGQVYNEQFF
17,TRBJ2-3,TRBD2,-,TRBV5-1,TGCGCCAGCAAGTCGGAAGCGGGAGGGCCCCAAGGAGATACGCAGTATTTT,CASKSEAGGPQGDTQYF
13,TRBJ2-3,-,-,TRBV29-1,TGCAGCGTGCGGGGTCTCTTCACAGATACGCAGTATTTT,CSVRGLFTDTQYF
15,TRBJ2-5,TRBD2,-,TRBV27,TGTGCCAGCAGTTCCCCCCAGACTAGCGTGGAGACCCAGTACTTC,CASSSPQTSVETQYF
15,TRBJ1-1,-,-,TRBV28,TGTGCCAGCAGTTTAAGACAGAACATGAACACTGAAGCTTTCTTT,CASSLRQNMNTEAFF
12,TRBJ1-5,-,-,TRBV4-1,TGCGCCAGCAGCCAAGTAGGTCAGCCCCAGCATTTT,CASSQVGQPQHF
15,TRBJ2-7,-,-,TRBV5-1,TGCGCCAGCAGCGTGAGGGGGGACACCTCCTACGAGCAGTACTTC,CASSVRGDTSYEQYF
15,TRBJ2-7,-,once,TRBV5-1,TGCGCCAGCAGCTTGGACGGGTATCCCTCCTACGAGCAGTACTTC,CASSLDGYPSYEQYF
13,TRBJ2-2,-,-,TRBV4-1,TGCGCCAGCAGCCAGTCTGGAACCGGGGAGCTGTTTTTT,CASSQSGTGELFF
14,TRBJ1-1,-,-,TRBV28,TGTGCCAGCAGTCTGACTGGCGCATACACTGAAGCTTTCTTT,CASSLTGAYTEAFF
15,TRBJ2-1,TRBD2,-,TRBV28,TGTGCCAGCATCGGACTACTGAGGCGGGAGGGTGAGCAGTTCTTC,CASIGLLRREGEQFF
14,TRBJ2-7,TRBD2,-,TRBV2,TGTGCCAGCAACATAGCGGGTACCTCCTACGAGCAGTACTTC,CASNIAGTSYEQYF
17,TRBJ2-7,-,-,TRBV15,TGTGCCACCAGCAGAGATGTTGGCGCAGGTGGGCCTGCCGAGCAGTACTTC,CATSRDVGAGGPAEQYF
14,TRBJ2-5,-,-,TRBV9,TGTGCCAGCAGCGGCCTCCGGGCGTGGGAGACCCAGTACTTC,CASSGLRAWETQYF
14,TRBJ1-2,TRBD1,-,TRBV5-4,TGTGCCAGCAGCTTGCACGGACAGGGTTATGGCTACACCTTC,CASSLHGQGYGYTF
18,TRBJ2-3,-,-,TRBV7-2,TGTGCCAGCAGCTTCCGCGGTTCGGCCCGGATCGGGTCAGATACGCAGTATTTT,CASSFRGSARIGSDTQYF
14,TRBJ1-1,-,once,TRBV5-1,TGCGCCAGCAGCTTGGGGAACATGAACACTGAAGCTTTCTTT,CASSLGNMNTEAFF
12,TRBJ2-7,-,-,TRBV28,TGTGCCAGCACCCCGGCCCTGGGAAAGCAGTACTTC,CASTPALGKQYF
15,TRBJ2-3,-,-,TRBV10-3,TGTGCCATCATGGTGACAGGCCAAACCACAGATACGCAGTATTTT,CAIMVTGQTTDTQYF
16,TRBJ2-3,TRBD1,-,TRBV7-3,TGTGCCAGCAGCCCCGTAGGGGGCCGGGAAACAGATACGCAGTATTTT,CASSPVGGRETDTQYF
14,TRBJ1-3,TRBD1,-,TRBV11-2,TGTGCCAGCAGCCCAGCGCACAGGGGATCCACCATATATTTT,CASSPAHRGSTIYF
13,TRBJ1-1,-,-,TRBV6-1,TGTGCCAGCAAACGGGCCGGGAACACTGAAGCTTTCTTT,CASKRAGNTEAFF
16,TRBJ2-2,TRBD2,-,TRBV7-9,TGTGCCAGCAGCTTAGCTAGCGGGAGGTCTACCGGGGAGCTGTTTTTT,CASSLASGRSTGELFF
14,TRBJ2-2,-,-,TRBV27,TGTGCCAGCAGGATCAGGGGCGACACCGGGGAGCTGTTTTTT,CASRIRGDTGELFF
15,TRBJ1-1,TRBD1,-,TRBV7-9,TGTGCCAGCAGCTTAGACAGGGGACCCCACACTGAAGCTTTCTTT,CASSLDRGPHTEAFF
15,TRBJ2-7,TRBD1,-,TRBV11-3,TGTGCCAGCAGTCACGCCGGGACAGGAGACCACGAGCAGTACTTC,CASSHAGTGDHEQYF
12,TRBJ1-1,-,-,TRBV18,TGTGCCAGCTCACTTCTGAACACTGAAGCTTTCTTT,CASSLLNTEAFF
17,TRBJ2-7,TRBD2,-,TRBV5-4,TGTGCCAGCACCCGAAGGGAGGGACTAGAGGTCCGGGGCGAGCAGTACTTC,CASTRREGLEVRGEQYF
14,TRBJ2-7,-,-,TRBV6-5,TGTGCCTCTGCGAGGGTGGGGGTTGGCTACGAGCAGTACTTC,CASARVGVGYEQYF
14,TRBJ1-1,-,-,TRBV10-3,TGTGCCATCAGTGAGTCGGGTGGGAAGTCTGGTGCTTTCTTT,CAISESGGKSGAFF
16,TRBJ1-2,-,-,TRBV27,TGTGCCAGCAGTATCGACGGGACGGCTCTATCCTATGGCTACACCTTC,CASSIDGTALSYGYTF
14,TRBJ2-3,-,once,TRBV19,TGTGCCAGTAGTATCGGTGCGGGAACAGATACGCAGTATTTT,CASSIGAGTDTQYF
13,TRBJ2-7,-,-,TRBV7-9,TGTGCCAGCAGCCGACTCAACTCCTACGAGCAGTACTTC,CASSRLNSYEQYF
14,TRBJ1-2,-,-,TRBV7-9,TGTGCCAGCAGCCTAGAGCAGGTGCCGCATGGCTACACCTTC,CASSLEQVPHGYTF
12,TRBJ2-1,-,-,TRBV6-5,TGTGCCAGCAGTGAGGGGGTTAATGAGCAGTTCTTC,CASSEGVNEQFF
16,TRBJ1-1,TRBD1,once,TRBV27,TGTGCCAGCACCGACCGGGACAGGGGGCGTCTCACTGAAGCTTTCTTT,CASTDRDRGRLTEAFF
18,TRBJ2-2,TRBD2,-,TRBV11-2,TGTGCCAGCAGCCCCCCTCCTAGCGGGAGGTCTGGGGACGGGGAGCTGTTTTTT,CASSPPPSGRSGDGELFF
15,TRBJ1-2,-,-,TRBV5-4,TGTGCCAGCAGCTTGGCGAGGGGCGGAGGGTACGGCTACACCTTC,CASSLARGGGYGYTF
13,TRBJ2-7,TRBD2,-,TRBV28,TGTGCCAGCAACACTCTAGCGGTGGGGGGGCAGTACTTC,CASNTLAVGGQYF
15,TRBJ1-5,-,-,TRBV6-5,TGTGCCAGCAGTTACTCGAGACATAGCAATCAGCCCCAGCATTTT,CASSYSRHSNQPQHF
12,TRBJ1-1,-,-,TRBV28,TGTGCCAGCCGTTCGGTAGGCACTGAAGCTTTCTTT,CASRSVGTEAFF
14,TRBJ1-2,-,-,TRBV6-5,TGTGCCAGCAGTTACGTCGATGGTAGCTATGGCTACACCTTC,CASSYVDGSYGYTF
15,TRBJ2-1,TRBD2,-,TRBV7-9,TGTGCCAGCAGTGAGCCGGGACTAGCTTACAATGAGCAGTTCTTC,CASSEPGLAYNEQFF
16,TRBJ2-1,TRBD2,-,TRBV2,TGTGCCAGCAGTAGAGTAGGACTAGCGGTTTACAATGAGCAGTTCTTC,CASSRVGLAVYNEQFF
16,TRBJ1-1,-,-,TRBV2,TGTGCCAGCAGTGGAGGGGAGGGGAATCAGAACACTGAAGCTTTCTTT,CASSGGEGNQNTEAFF
15,TRBJ1-4,-,-,TRBV2,TGTGCCAGCAGTCAACCCTGGGACACGAGGGGAAAACTGTTTTTT,CASSQPWDTRGKLFF
15,TRBJ2-7,TRBD2,-,TRBV29-1,TGCAGCGTTGGGGACCCTAGCGGCACCTCCTACGAGCAGTACTTC,CSVGDPSGTSYEQYF